This TCR beta chain comes out of a study of blood T cell repertoires in COVID-19. The wider study: PBMCs, B-cell-depleted T cells, or T cells provided the cDNA or gDNA that made up the material.

Original analysis: Amplification from reference gene primers served as the basis for estimated nucleated cell counts. Assay used: immunoSEQ multiplex PCR; TCRdb lists only in-frame clones, some missing. From that table come the V and J calls and clone size; the DNA was used to work out D and trimming. The sample lists hundreds of thousands of clones, around 86% occurring once. This CDR3 spans 15 amino acids. Sequencing used peripheral blood. V is TRBV1 and J is TRBJ2-1; TRBD1 reflects the table's D call only, with no check against the DNA. TRBV1 is recorded as a pseudogene. The receptor was isolated from a woman in her sixties or seventies with active or convalescent COVID-19. The CDR3 nucleotides read TGCACCAGCAGCCTCCGACTATTGGGGGCCAATGAGCAGTTCTTC. It specifies CTSSLRLLGANEQFF.